This passage covers 23 T cell receptor beta chains from one sample sequenced in a study of blood T cell repertoires in COVID-19. The table came from immunoSEQ multiplex PCR; TCRdb's copy has only in-frame clones and leaves some out. The top ten hold roughly 3.9% of the sample, which has some 270,000 clones, about 90% seen once. Sequenced input: PBMCs or T cells enriched from blood (not recorded which). These receptors were collected from a woman aged 30 to 39 with acute COVID-19.

This chain uses TRBV24-1 with TRBJ1-5; 7 nucleotides agree with TRBD1. V was pared by 5 bases and J by 2 bases, with 11 bases of the junction left unmatched. The CDR3 contains 17 residues. Looked up from germline, CDR1 is KGHDR and CDR2 is SFDVKD. The chain's CDR3 is CATSGGGRTDGNQPQHF. The DNA for the CDR3 is TGTGCCACCAGTGGAGGGGGCCGGACGGATGGCAATCAGCCCCAGCATTTT.

This sequence joins TRBV19 and TRBJ2-3, with 8 nucleotides matching TRBD2. The CDR3 is 14 amino acids. Germline V gene data show CDR1 as LNHDA and CDR2 as SQIVND (reference sequence). V lost 10 bases, J lost 1 base, and 7 bases stayed unmatched. The CDR3 DNA is TGTGCCACCCGTCGGCGGGAGGGCACAGATACGCAGTATTTT. Translation: CATRRREGTDTQYF.

This chain joins TRBV3-1 (or the pseudogene TRBV3-2) and TRBJ2-2; 7 bases line up with TRBD2. The V and J ends lost 4 bases and 6 bases, in that order; junction bases with no gene match: 2. This CDR3 region has 13 residues. Germline V gene data show CDR1 as LGHDT and CDR2 as YNNKEL (reference sequence). DNA for the CDR3: TGTGCCAGCAGCCGACTAGCTTCCGGGGAGCTGTTTTTT. The encoded protein is CASSRLASGELFF.

The chain is built from TRBV5-8 and TRBJ1-1; D possibly corresponds to TRBD1 (6 bases). V was cut by 4 bases and J by 0 bases, with 13 bases left in between. In germline, CDR1 is SGHTS, CDR2 YDEGEE. The CDR3 spans 15 residues. The CDR3 coding sequence is TGTGCCAGCAGCCTCGAAACAGGGATGAACACTGAAGCTTTCTTT. This encodes CASSLETGMNTEAFF. The full variable domain, rest sourced from reference TRBV5-8 and TRBJ1-1, is EAGVTQSPTHLIKTRGQQATLRCSPISGHTSVYWYQQALGLGLQFLLWYDEGEERNRGNFPPRFSGRQFPNYSSELNVNALELEDSALYLCASSLETGMNTEAFFGQGTRLTVV.

The chain is built from TRBV21-1 and TRBJ1-2. TRBV21-1 is assigned pseudogene status. This CDR3 comprises 13 residues. The CDR3 DNA is TGTGCCAGCAGTGGGGAGTTTGGCTATGGCTACACCTTC. This sequence encodes CASSGEFGYGYTF.

The chain recombines TRBV5-1 with TRBJ2-7; 8 bases are a match to TRBD2. The V gene's germline CDR1 is SGHRS and CDR2 YFSETQ. Germline trimming cut 3 bases from V and 3 bases from J; bases unmatched to any gene: 8. The CDR3 extends over 15 amino acids. The CDR3 protein is CASSSRGSGSYEQYF. CDR3 DNA: TGCGCCAGCAGCTCCCGAGGGAGCGGGAGCTACGAGCAGTACTTC.

V is TRBV24-1 and J is TRBJ1-3; TRBD1 matches at 9 bases. The V and J ends lost 2 bases and 5 bases, in that order; junction bases with no gene match: 9. The CDR3 length is 17 residues. CDR1 and CDR2 from the germline V gene are KGHDR and SFDVKD. DNA of the CDR3: TGTGCCACCAGTGATTCCACCCGACAGGGGGACAGAAACACCATATATTTT. Its protein is CATSDSTRQGDRNTIYF.

CDR3 nucleotide sequence: TGTGCCAGCAGAGTGACAGGAGGTACGGAAGCTTTCTTT. Its translation is CASRVTGGTEAFF. The rearrangement uses TRBV28 and TRBJ1-1; TRBD1 is a possible D gene (6 bases). CDR3 length: 13 residues. The ends were cut back, 6 bases at V and 8 bases at J, with 16 bases in the middle. Germline assignment: CDR1 MDHEN and CDR2 SYDVKM.

The chain is built from TRBV29-1 and TRBJ2-3; a possible D gene is TRBD2 (6 bases). Trimming shortened V by 6 bases and J by 1 base, and 11 bases separated the two germline ends. Germline CDR1 and CDR2: SQVTM and ANQGSEA. The CDR3 runs 13 residues. Here the CDR3 reads CSVRAGRTDTQYF. The CDR3 DNA sequence: TGCAGCGTGAGAGCGGGCCGCACAGATACGCAGTATTTT.

The gene calls are TRBV9 and TRBJ1-2; possible D gene TRBD1, 5 bases. The CDR3 loop spans 15 amino acids. Deletions cut 4 bases from V and 5 bases from J, with 18 bases between. Per the germline V gene, CDR1 is SGDLS and CDR2 is YYNGEE. The CDR3 loop reads CASSPDGADGYGYTF. For the CDR3, the DNA is TGTGCCAGCAGCCCCGATGGGGCCGATGGTTATGGCTACACCTTC. Drawing the rest from reference TRBV9 and TRBJ1-2, the complete variable domain is DSGVTQTPKHLITATGQRVTLRCSPRSGDLSVYWYQQSLDQGLQFLIQYYNGEERAKGNILERFSAQQFPDLHSELNLSSLELGDSALYFCASSPDGADGYGYTFGSGTRLTVV.

J is TRBJ1-2 and V is TRBV2, with D possibly being TRBD1 (5 bases). The CDR3 contains 14 residues. Germline assignment: CDR1 SNHLY and CDR2 FYNNEI. Between the trimmed V and J ends, which lost 5 bases and 6 bases, there was a span of 16 bases. CDR3: CASSSLWGADGYTF. As DNA, the CDR3 is TGTGCCAGCAGTTCTTTGTGGGGCGCGGATGGCTACACCTTC.

The chain joins TRBV28 to TRBJ2-7, with 7 bases fitting TRBD1. Germline values: CDR1 MDHEN, CDR2 SYDVKM. V lost 8 bases, J lost 2 bases, and 9 bases stayed unmatched. The CDR3 length is 14 residues. CDR3 amino acids: CASHPWTGPYEQYF. CDR3 nucleotides: TGTGCCAGCCACCCTTGGACAGGACCCTACGAGCAGTACTTC.

The rearrangement links TRBV6-1 to TRBJ2-7; 10 bases line up with TRBD1. The CDR3 is 15 residues long. V was clipped by 3 bases and J by 2 bases; unmatched bases: 4. Germline V gene data show CDR1 as MNHNS and CDR2 as SASEGT. CDR3 in DNA: TGTGCCAGCAGTGACAGGACAGGGGGTGCCTACGAGCAGTACTTC. Residues: CASSDRTGGAYEQYF.

The rearrangement joins TRBV28 to TRBJ2-1; the match to TRBD2 covers 7 bases. V gave up 5 bases and J gave up 2 bases; unmatched junction bases: 9. The CDR3 contains 16 residues. Germline lookup yields CDR1 MDHEN and CDR2 SYDVKM. The CDR3 region has the DNA TGTGCCAGCAGTCACCCCCGCGGGAGCGCCTACAATGAGCAGTTCTTC. Its translation: CASSHPRGSAYNEQFF.

This clone was counted once. This chain joins TRBV6-4 and TRBJ1-2; 9 bases fit TRBD1. Germline values: CDR1 MRHNA, CDR2 SNTAGT. V was clipped by 5 bases and J by 2 bases; unmatched bases: 3. The length of the CDR3 is 14 residues. The CDR3 region is CASSPGQGNYGYTF. In DNA, the CDR3 is TGTGCCAGCAGTCCGGGACAGGGAAACTATGGCTACACCTTC.

The chain couples TRBV5-6 to TRBJ2-1; 7 bases align to TRBD1. Germline trimming cut 3 bases from V and 3 bases from J; bases unmatched to any gene: 6. This CDR3 spans 15 amino acids. Germline V lookup: CDR1 SGHDT, CDR2 YYEEEE. The CDR3 loop reads CASSYGAGGYNEQFF. CDR3 coding DNA: TGTGCCAGCAGCTATGGGGCAGGGGGCTACAATGAGCAGTTCTTC.

The chain uses TRBV3-1 (or the pseudogene TRBV3-2) and TRBJ2-1, with D hard to call. The CDR3 covers 14 residues. V was cut by 7 bases and J by 6 bases, with 16 bases left in between. Germline V gene lookup returns CDR1 LGHDT and CDR2 YNNKEL (reference sequence). DNA of the CDR3: TGTGCCAGCACCTTAGACACCCTGAGCAATGAGCAGTTCTTC. This gives the protein CASTLDTLSNEQFF.

The chain couples TRBV5-1 to TRBJ2-6; D is perhaps TRBD1 (6 bases). The V and J ends lost 2 bases and 4 bases respectively, with 10 bases between them. The V gene's germline CDR1 is SGHRS and CDR2 YFSETQ. CDR3 length: 15 amino acids. The CDR3 DNA reads as TGCGCCAGCAGCTTTGGACAGTCCGGGGCCAACGTCCTGACTTTC. Its protein product is CASSFGQSGANVLTF.

V usage is TRBV15 and J usage is TRBJ2-6; no reliable D call. The CDR3 is 15 residues long. Trimming took 4 bases from V and 4 from J, leaving 11 bases between them. Germline-derived CDR1 and CDR2 are LNHNV and YYDKDF (reference sequence). DNA of the CDR3: TGTGCCACCAGCAACACAGAACCGGGGGCCAACGTCCTGACTTTC. Its translation is CATSNTEPGANVLTF. The full variable domain, its missing parts supplied by reference TRBV15 and TRBJ2-6, is DAMVIQNPRYQVTQFGKPVTLSCSQTLNHNVMYWYQQKSSQAPKLLFHYYDKDFNNEADTPDNFQSRRPNTSFCFLDIRSPGLGDTAMYLCATSNTEPGANVLTFGAGSRLTVL.

The rearrangement joins TRBV10-1 to TRBJ2-3; D perhaps matches TRBD1 (5 bases). The germline gives CDR1 WNHNN, CDR2 SYGVQD (reference sequence). CDR3 size: 15 residues. V was shortened by 3 bases and J by 2 bases, with 12 bases between the two germline ends. CDR3 DNA sequence: TGCGCCAGCAGTGACTACGGACACAACACAGATACGCAGTATTTT. Residues: CASSDYGHNTDTQYF.

This sequence joins TRBV14 and TRBJ2-3, with 7 nucleotides matching TRBD2. Looked up from germline, CDR1 is SGHDN and CDR2 is FVKESK. Trimming took 1 base from V and 6 from J; bases not matched to a gene: 13. The CDR3 is 17 amino acids. CDR3: CASSQVGSSGFGDTQYF. The CDR3 DNA is TGTGCCAGCAGCCAAGTTGGGTCTAGCGGTTTCGGGGATACGCAGTATTTT.

CDR3 in amino acids: CASSTSGIGYEQYF. In DNA form, the CDR3 reads TGTGCCAGTAGTACTAGCGGGATAGGCTACGAGCAGTACTTC. The J gene is TRBJ2-7, the V gene TRBV19, with 9 nucleotides matching TRBD2. The junction had 4 bases not matched to a gene; V was cut back by 4 bases and J by 3 bases. The length of the CDR3 is 14 residues. Germline CDR1 reads LNHDA; CDR2 reads SQIVND (reference sequence).

This chain links TRBV3-1 (or the pseudogene TRBV3-2) with TRBJ2-7, with D possibly TRBD1 on 5 matching bases. CDR1 is LGHDT and CDR2 is YNNKEL in the germline V gene (reference sequence). Trimming removed 3 bases at V and 1 base at J, with 13 bases between. There are 15 residues in the CDR3. CDR3: CASSHLQTASYEQYF. Written as DNA, the CDR3 is TGTGCCAGCAGCCACCTCCAGACAGCATCCTACGAGCAGTACTTC.